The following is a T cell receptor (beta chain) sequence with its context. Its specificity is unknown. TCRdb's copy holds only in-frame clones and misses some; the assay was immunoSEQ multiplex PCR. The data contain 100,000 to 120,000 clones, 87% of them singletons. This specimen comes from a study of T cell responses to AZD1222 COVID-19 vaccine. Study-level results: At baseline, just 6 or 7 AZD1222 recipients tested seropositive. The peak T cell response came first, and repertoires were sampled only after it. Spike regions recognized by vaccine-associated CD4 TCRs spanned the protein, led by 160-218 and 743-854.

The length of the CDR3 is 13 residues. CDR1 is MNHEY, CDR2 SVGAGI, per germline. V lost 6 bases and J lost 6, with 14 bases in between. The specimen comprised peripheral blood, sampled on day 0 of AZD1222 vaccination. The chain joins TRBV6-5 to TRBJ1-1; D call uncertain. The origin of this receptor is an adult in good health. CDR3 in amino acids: CASSPVPTAEAFF. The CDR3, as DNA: TGTGCCAGCAGCCCCGTCCCCACGGCTGAAGCTTTCTTT.